The 7 T cell receptor beta chains in this list originate from one sample, sequenced in a study of cytomegalovirus exposure and HLA in healthy donors. Researchers ran the PCR with 60 Vbeta and 13 Jbeta primers. Profiling relied on immunoSEQ multiplex PCR, and the TCRdb table lists in-frame clones only, not all of them. Recorded for this sample: tens of thousands of clones. The sequenced sample was PBMCs. These receptors were taken from a female donor in good health and CMV-seropositive.

The rearrangement links TRBV6-1 to TRBJ2-7; TRBD1 aligns across 7 bases. CDR3 length: 15 amino acids. Germline V gene data show CDR1 as MNHNS and CDR2 as SASEGT. The trim removed 0 bases at V and 4 bases at J, leaving 6 bases unmatched. CDR3 sequence: CASSEAQGGSYEQYF. The CDR3 nucleotides are TGTGCCAGCAGTGAAGCGCAAGGGGGCTCATACGAGCAGTACTTC.

Here the CDR3 DNA reads TGTGCCAGCAGCCGATTCGGGACAGGGGGCCGGAACACCGGGGAGCTGTTTTTT. This translates into CASSRFGTGGRNTGELFF. V is TRBV14 and J is TRBJ2-2, with TRBD1 identical over 12 bases. Germline-derived CDR1 and CDR2 are SGHDN and FVKESK. Unmatched junction bases numbered 7, after V lost 4 bases and J lost 1 base. The CDR3 spans 18 residues.

The V gene is TRBV19, the J gene TRBJ2-5; tentatively, D is TRBD1 (5 bases). This CDR3 region has 15 residues. Per germline, CDR1 LNHDA and CDR2 SQIVND (reference sequence). V gave up 6 bases and J gave up 5 bases, with 19 bases separating them. The CDR3 DNA sequence: TGTGCCAGTAGGAGACTGCAGGGTTCTAAGGAGACCCAGTACTTC. Protein: CASRRLQGSKETQYF. Combining the CDR3 with reference TRBV19 and TRBJ2-5 gives the whole variable domain DGGITQSPKYLFRKEGQNVTLSCEQNLNHDAMYWYRQDPGQGLRLIYYSQIVNDFQKGDIAEGYSVSREKKESFPLTVTSAQKNPTAFYLCASRRLQGSKETQYFGPGTRLLVL.

As concerns this clone: Germline is not matched at one junction end, which may reflect a read error. The gene calls are TRBV20-1 and TRBJ2-7; D is perhaps TRBD1 (6 bases). The CDR3 sequence is 11 residues long. Germline assignment: CDR1 DFQATT and CDR2 SNEGSKA (reference sequence). CDR3 sequence reads: CSAPERTVIIF. The CDR3 region has the DNA TGCAGTGCTCCCGAACGGACAGTTATAATCTTC.

The chain couples TRBV19 to TRBJ1-3; D is undetermined. Trimming took 3 bases from V and 2 from J, leaving 8 bases between them. CDR1 is LNHDA, CDR2 SQIVND, per germline (reference sequence). The CDR3 sequence is 14 residues long. This chain's CDR3 is CASSMSGTGNTIYF. The CDR3 region has the DNA TGTGCCAGTAGTATGTCGGGTACTGGAAACACCATATATTTT.

Details on this clone: Other DNA sequences from this sample encode an identical CDR3 as well. V usage is TRBV20-1 and J usage is TRBJ2-3, with D maybe TRBD2 (6 bases). CDR3 length: 11 amino acids. CDR1 is DFQATT, CDR2 SNEGSKA, per germline (reference sequence). The CDR3: CRPSSGDTQYF. CDR3 in DNA: TGCAGGCCATCGAGCGGGGATACGCAGTATTTT.

V usage is TRBV2 and J usage is TRBJ2-3; TRBD1 matches 8 bases. Germline-derived CDR1 and CDR2 are SNHLY and FYNNEI. The V gene end was trimmed by 3 bases and the J gene end by 6 bases; junction bases not matched to a gene: 8. The CDR3 runs to 15 residues. CDR3 sequence (DNA): TGTGCCAGCAGTGAGGGCCAGGGGGCTTGGGATACGCAGTATTTT. Protein: CASSEGQGAWDTQYF.